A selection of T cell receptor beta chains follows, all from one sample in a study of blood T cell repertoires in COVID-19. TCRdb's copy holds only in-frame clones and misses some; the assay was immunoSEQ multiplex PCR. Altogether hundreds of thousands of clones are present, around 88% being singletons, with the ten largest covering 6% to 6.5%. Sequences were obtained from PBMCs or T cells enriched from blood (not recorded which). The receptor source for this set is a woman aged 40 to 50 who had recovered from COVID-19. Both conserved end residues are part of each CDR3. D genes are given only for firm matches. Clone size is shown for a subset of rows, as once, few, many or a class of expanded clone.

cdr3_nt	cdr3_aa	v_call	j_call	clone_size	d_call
TGTGCCACCAGTGTGGGGGGGGACAGGAGCTCCTACAATGAGCAGTTCTTC	CATSVGGDRSSYNEQFF	TRBV24-1	TRBJ2-1	-	-
TGTGCCAGCAGTCCGGACAGCTACGAGCAGTACTTC	CASSPDSYEQYF	TRBV28	TRBJ2-7	-	-
TGTGCCAGCAGAGTGGGCAGGGTATCCTACGAGCAGTACTTC	CASRVGRVSYEQYF	TRBV6-5	TRBJ2-7	once	-
TGCAGCGCCAAGACAGTCCAAGAGACCCAGTACTTC	CSAKTVQETQYF	TRBV29-1	TRBJ2-5	-	-
TGTGCCAGTAGTACCCGGACAGGGGGGGAGCTGTTTTTT	CASSTRTGGELFF	TRBV19	TRBJ2-2	-	TRBD1
TGTGCCAGCAGCGTAGGTGGGACAGCGGATGGCTACACCTTC	CASSVGGTADGYTF	TRBV9	TRBJ1-2	-	TRBD1
TGCAGTGCTCCGTCCCGAGGGGGGCAGTTCTTC	CSAPSRGGQFF	TRBV20-1	TRBJ2-1	-	-
TGTGCCAGCTCACAGACTATGAACACTGAAGCTTTCTTT	CASSQTMNTEAFF	TRBV7-3	TRBJ1-1	-	-
TGTGCCAGCAGCTTATTAGGGGGGGTGGTCCAAGAGACCCAGTACTTC	CASSLLGGVVQETQYF	TRBV7-2	TRBJ2-5	-	-
TGTGCCAGCAGTTTGGCAGGCCGCTACGAGCAGTACTTC	CASSLAGRYEQYF	TRBV28	TRBJ2-7	-	-
TGTGCCAGCAGTGGGGCGCGGGGTGAGATTTCTCAGCCCCAGCATTTT	CASSGARGEISQPQHF	TRBV2	TRBJ1-5	-	-
TGTGCCAGCAGCGTAGCGGGGGGCCCCTACGAGCAGTACTTC	CASSVAGGPYEQYF	TRBV9	TRBJ2-7	-	-
TGTGCCATCAGTGAGTCGAAGTCAGGGGCCTACGAGCAGTACTTC	CAISESKSGAYEQYF	TRBV10-3	TRBJ2-7	once	-
TGTGCCAGCAGCCCCTTAACTAGCGGTAACACCGGGGAGCTGTTTTTT	CASSPLTSGNTGELFF	TRBV5-6	TRBJ2-2	-	TRBD2
TGTGCCAGCAGTTTGACTAGCGGGAGTAACAATGAGCAGTTCTTC	CASSLTSGSNNEQFF	TRBV6-4	TRBJ2-1	-	TRBD2
TGTGCCAGCAGTTCAATTGACAGGGCCAAGGGAGGAAACACCATATATTTT	CASSSIDRAKGGNTIYF	TRBV28	TRBJ1-3	-	TRBD1
TGTGCCTGGAGCGCCGTCGGGGGGGACAGGGCTTATGAAAAACTGTTTTTT	CAWSAVGGDRAYEKLFF	TRBV30	TRBJ1-4	-	TRBD1
TGCGCCAGCAGCCCAGGGACTAGCTGGGGTGGTGAGCAGTTCTTC	CASSPGTSWGGEQFF	TRBV4-3	TRBJ2-1	-	TRBD2
TGTGCCAGCAGCGAGGGTCCAGGGGGGACACCCCTCCACTTT	CASSEGPGGTPLHF	TRBV9	TRBJ1-6	-	TRBD1
TGTGCCAGCAGCTTAGCAGGGGCGGCTTTCTTT	CASSLAGAAFF	TRBV11-2	TRBJ1-1	-	-
TGTGCCAGCAGCCCAGATGCAACTAATGAAAAACTGTTTTTT	CASSPDATNEKLFF	TRBV28	TRBJ1-4	-	-
TGTGCCTGGACCAAGGGGGCTCGGCACGAGCAGTACTTC	CAWTKGARHEQYF	TRBV30	TRBJ2-7	-	TRBD1
TGCGCCAGCAGCCAAGTTCGGTCTAACTATGGCTACACCTTC	CASSQVRSNYGYTF	TRBV4-3	TRBJ1-2	-	-
TGTGCCAGCAGCTCGACGACAGGGCAACAGCCCCAGCATTTT	CASSSTTGQQPQHF	TRBV7-8	TRBJ1-5	-	TRBD1
TGTGCCAGCAGCCGGGACAGGGTCCAGGGCTACACCTTC	CASSRDRVQGYTF	TRBV2	TRBJ1-2	-	TRBD1
TGTGCCAGCAGCTTAGGACAGGACGAGCAGTACTTC	CASSLGQDEQYF	TRBV7-9	TRBJ2-7	-	-
TGTGCCAGCAGCCTCCAAGGAGGGACAGGGTTGTTGCAGTACTTC	CASSLQGGTGLLQYF	TRBV14	TRBJ2-7	-	TRBD1
TGTGCCAGCAGCTTACTGCAGGGGGCGGCGGTGGATGAGCAGTTCTTC	CASSLLQGAAVDEQFF	TRBV5-5	TRBJ2-1	-	TRBD1
TGCAGCGGGATTCTAGCGTACACCGGGGAGCTGTTTTTT	CSGILAYTGELFF	TRBV29-1	TRBJ2-2	once	-
TGTGCCAGCAGCTCACAGGTTTGGAATGAGCAGTTCTTC	CASSSQVWNEQFF	TRBV7-3	TRBJ2-1	-	-
TGTGCCAGCAGTTACCCTCCCCCAGGCGAGCAGTACTTC	CASSYPPPGEQYF	TRBV12-3/TRBV12-4	TRBJ2-7	-	-
TGTGCCAGCAGCTCTACTAGCAGAACGAACACCGGGGAGCTGTTTTTT	CASSSTSRTNTGELFF	TRBV3-1/TRBV3-2	TRBJ2-2	-	-
TGTGCCAGCTCACCACCACCAGGACTATCGGGCGAGCAGTTCTTC	CASSPPPGLSGEQFF	TRBV18	TRBJ2-1	-	-
TGTGCCAGCAGTCCTGGACAGGGGGATGAGCAGTTCTTC	CASSPGQGDEQFF	TRBV28	TRBJ2-1	-	TRBD1
TGTGCCACCAGTGACCCGAGCAAGAACACCGGGGAGCTGTTTTTT	CATSDPSKNTGELFF	TRBV24-1	TRBJ2-2	-	-
TGCAGCGGCCACAGGGGGCAGGGGACTGAAGCTTTCTTT	CSGHRGQGTEAFF	TRBV29-1	TRBJ1-1	-	TRBD1
TGTGCCAGCAGCTTAGGCAGGGCGAGCACTGAAGCTTTCTTT	CASSLGRASTEAFF	TRBV11-3	TRBJ1-1	-	-
TGCGCCAGCAGCTCGGGGAGGGTAGGAGATACGCAGTATTTT	CASSSGRVGDTQYF	TRBV5-1	TRBJ2-3	-	TRBD2
TGTGCCAGCAGCCCGGCCGGGACAGGGACCACAGATACGCAGTATTTT	CASSPAGTGTTDTQYF	TRBV7-2	TRBJ2-3	many	TRBD1
TGTGCCAGCAGCCGGACATACCCGTATGGCTACACCTTC	CASSRTYPYGYTF	TRBV7-8	TRBJ1-2	-	-
TGTGCCAGCAGCCAAGTATCAGGGGCGGGTAGAAATACGCAGTATTTT	CASSQVSGAGRNTQYF	TRBV3-1/TRBV3-2	TRBJ2-3	few	-